This is a list of T cell receptor beta chains from one sample in a study of blood T cell repertoires in COVID-19. Sequencing used immunoSEQ multiplex PCR; TCRdb keeps in-frame clones, though not all of them. This sample carries about 160,000 clones, over 75% of them seen once, and the ten largest clones take about 6%. Sample: PBMCs or T cells enriched from blood (not recorded which). All receptors come from a man in his forties who had recovered from COVID-19. Both conserved end residues are part of each CDR3. The D gene is left open where the match is weak. Part of the rows lack a size; the others show once, few, many or a class for expanded clones.

v_call: TRBV5-1
j_call: TRBJ1-1
cdr3_length: 14
d_call: -
clone_size: -
cdr3_aa: CASSLFGEGREAFF
cdr3_nt: TGCGCCAGCAGCTTGTTTGGGGAGGGACGTGAAGCTTTCTTT

v_call: TRBV7-9
j_call: TRBJ1-3
cdr3_length: 14
d_call: -
clone_size: -
cdr3_aa: CASSPRGSGNTIYF
cdr3_nt: TGTGCCAGCAGCCCGAGAGGCTCTGGAAACACCATATATTTT

v_call: TRBV2
j_call: TRBJ1-1
cdr3_length: 16
d_call: -
clone_size: -
cdr3_aa: CASSDGGSGLNTEAFF
cdr3_nt: TGTGCCAGCAGTGACGGGGGTTCTGGCTTGAACACTGAAGCTTTCTTT

v_call: TRBV30
j_call: TRBJ2-1
cdr3_length: 16
d_call: TRBD2
clone_size: -
cdr3_aa: CAWSGSSGSSYNEQFF
cdr3_nt: TGTGCCTGGAGTGGATCCAGCGGGAGCTCCTACAATGAGCAGTTCTTC

v_call: TRBV29-1
j_call: TRBJ2-5
cdr3_length: 13
d_call: -
clone_size: -
cdr3_aa: CSVGGTLLETQYF
cdr3_nt: TGCAGCGTTGGCGGGACTCTCCTAGAGACCCAGTACTTC

v_call: TRBV11-2
j_call: TRBJ1-2
cdr3_length: 14
d_call: -
clone_size: -
cdr3_aa: CASSLDKQGHGYTF
cdr3_nt: TGTGCCAGCAGCTTAGATAAACAGGGCCATGGCTACACCTTC

v_call: TRBV27
j_call: TRBJ1-5
cdr3_length: 16
d_call: TRBD1
clone_size: -
cdr3_aa: CASSLSTGGRIQPQHF
cdr3_nt: TGTGCCAGCAGTTTATCTACAGGGGGCAGAATTCAGCCCCAGCATTTT

v_call: TRBV5-5
j_call: TRBJ1-5
cdr3_length: 15
d_call: TRBD1
clone_size: -
cdr3_aa: CASSFTGDFMVPQHF
cdr3_nt: TGTGCCAGCAGCTTTACAGGGGACTTCATGGTGCCCCAGCATTTT

v_call: TRBV19
j_call: TRBJ1-1
cdr3_length: 14
d_call: -
clone_size: -
cdr3_aa: CASSILRDNNEAFF
cdr3_nt: TGTGCCAGTAGTATCCTCAGAGACAACAACGAAGCTTTCTTT

v_call: TRBV24-1
j_call: TRBJ2-1
cdr3_length: 17
d_call: TRBD1
clone_size: -
cdr3_aa: CATSDGPDRGHYNEQFF
cdr3_nt: TGTGCCACCAGTGATGGACCCGACAGGGGGCACTACAATGAGCAGTTCTTC

v_call: TRBV20-1
j_call: TRBJ2-2
cdr3_length: 11
d_call: TRBD2
clone_size: -
cdr3_aa: CSATSGASLFF
cdr3_nt: TGCAGTGCTACCAGCGGGGCGTCCCTGTTTTTT

v_call: TRBV9
j_call: TRBJ2-3
cdr3_length: 16
d_call: TRBD2
clone_size: -
cdr3_aa: CASSVLAGARGDTQYF
cdr3_nt: TGTGCCAGCAGCGTGCTAGCGGGGGCCCGGGGGGATACGCAGTATTTT

v_call: TRBV6-5
j_call: TRBJ1-1
cdr3_length: 15
d_call: TRBD1
clone_size: few
cdr3_aa: CASSWDSRMSTEAFF
cdr3_nt: TGTGCCAGCAGTTGGGACAGTAGAATGAGCACTGAAGCTTTCTTT

v_call: TRBV7-3
j_call: TRBJ2-2
cdr3_length: 13
d_call: -
clone_size: -
cdr3_aa: CASTGTNTGELFF
cdr3_nt: TGTGCCAGCACAGGGACAAACACCGGGGAGCTGTTTTTT

v_call: TRBV9
j_call: TRBJ2-3
cdr3_length: 15
d_call: TRBD1
clone_size: -
cdr3_aa: CASSASTGYTDTQYF
cdr3_nt: TGTGCCAGCAGCGCCTCGACAGGGTACACAGATACGCAGTATTTT

v_call: TRBV6-4
j_call: TRBJ2-1
cdr3_length: 16
d_call: -
clone_size: many
cdr3_aa: CASSDHADGGYNEQFF
cdr3_nt: TGTGCCAGCAGTGATCATGCCGACGGGGGCTACAATGAGCAGTTCTTC

v_call: TRBV7-8
j_call: TRBJ1-3
cdr3_length: 13
d_call: TRBD1
clone_size: -
cdr3_aa: CASSPGQGNTIYF
cdr3_nt: TGTGCCAGCAGCCCTGGACAGGGGAACACCATATATTTT

v_call: TRBV29-1
j_call: TRBJ2-2
cdr3_length: 15
d_call: -
clone_size: -
cdr3_aa: CSVDGQGLNTGELFF
cdr3_nt: TGCAGCGTTGATGGTCAGGGGCTGAACACCGGGGAGCTGTTTTTT

v_call: TRBV10-3
j_call: TRBJ2-5
cdr3_length: 15
d_call: TRBD2
clone_size: -
cdr3_aa: CAISSPSGVKETQYF
cdr3_nt: TGTGCCATCAGTAGTCCTAGCGGGGTGAAAGAGACCCAGTACTTC

v_call: TRBV11-2
j_call: TRBJ2-1
cdr3_length: 16
d_call: -
clone_size: -
cdr3_aa: CASSLDGGWGYNEQFF
cdr3_nt: TGTGCCAGCAGCTTGGACGGGGGTTGGGGGTACAATGAGCAGTTCTTC

v_call: TRBV3-1/TRBV3-2
j_call: TRBJ1-2
cdr3_length: 14
d_call: -
clone_size: -
cdr3_aa: CASSRVTDNYGYTF
cdr3_nt: TGTGCCAGCAGCCGAGTAACTGATAACTATGGCTACACCTTC

v_call: TRBV3-1/TRBV3-2
j_call: TRBJ2-7
cdr3_length: 13
d_call: -
clone_size: -
cdr3_aa: CASSQRAESPKYF
cdr3_nt: TGTGCCAGCAGCCAAAGAGCGGAGTCCCCCAAGTACTTC

v_call: TRBV5-6
j_call: TRBJ2-2
cdr3_length: 17
d_call: TRBD2
clone_size: -
cdr3_aa: CASSLRLAGGNTGELFF
cdr3_nt: TGTGCCAGCAGCTTGAGGCTAGCGGGGGGTAACACCGGGGAGCTGTTTTTT

v_call: TRBV5-1
j_call: TRBJ1-2
cdr3_length: 13
d_call: -
clone_size: -
cdr3_aa: CASSFEQVYGYTF
cdr3_nt: TGCGCCAGCAGCTTTGAACAGGTCTATGGCTACACCTTC

v_call: TRBV30
j_call: TRBJ1-1
cdr3_length: 13
d_call: -
clone_size: -
cdr3_aa: CAWRSVVNTEAFF
cdr3_nt: TGTGCCTGGAGATCGGTAGTGAACACTGAAGCTTTCTTT

v_call: TRBV19
j_call: TRBJ1-3
cdr3_length: 15
d_call: TRBD1
clone_size: -
cdr3_aa: CASKPTGDSGNTIYF
cdr3_nt: TGTGCCAGTAAACCAACAGGGGATTCTGGAAACACCATATATTTT

v_call: TRBV28
j_call: TRBJ1-1
cdr3_length: 15
d_call: -
clone_size: -
cdr3_aa: CASSLANRGNTEAFF
cdr3_nt: TGTGCCAGCAGTTTGGCAAATAGGGGGAACACTGAAGCTTTCTTT

v_call: TRBV5-4
j_call: TRBJ2-2
cdr3_length: 17
d_call: TRBD1
clone_size: -
cdr3_aa: CASSGGTGGRNTGELFF
cdr3_nt: TGTGCCAGCAGCGGGGGGACAGGGGGCAGGAACACCGGGGAGCTGTTTTTT

v_call: TRBV5-8
j_call: TRBJ1-4
cdr3_length: 14
d_call: -
clone_size: -
cdr3_aa: CASSLPQGSEKLFF
cdr3_nt: TGTGCCAGCAGCTTGCCTCAGGGGAGTGAAAAACTGTTTTTT

v_call: TRBV10-1
j_call: TRBJ2-5
cdr3_length: 13
d_call: TRBD2
clone_size: -
cdr3_aa: CASSDAGEETQYF
cdr3_nt: TGCGCCAGCAGTGATGCGGGAGAAGAGACCCAGTACTTC

v_call: TRBV10-3
j_call: TRBJ1-2
cdr3_length: 17
d_call: -
clone_size: -
cdr3_aa: CAIRGSAGQNANYGYTF
cdr3_nt: TGTGCCATCCGCGGTTCGGCTGGACAGAATGCTAACTATGGCTACACCTTC

v_call: TRBV15
j_call: TRBJ1-2
cdr3_length: 14
d_call: -
clone_size: -
cdr3_aa: CATSSDGGYYGYTF
cdr3_nt: TGTGCCACCAGCAGTGATGGGGGGTACTATGGCTACACCTTC

v_call: TRBV2
j_call: TRBJ2-7
cdr3_length: 13
d_call: -
clone_size: -
cdr3_aa: CASNHLLGHEQYF
cdr3_nt: TGTGCCAGCAACCACCTACTAGGACACGAGCAGTACTTC

v_call: TRBV9
j_call: TRBJ2-5
cdr3_length: 15
d_call: -
clone_size: -
cdr3_aa: CASSAGVGVGETQYF
cdr3_nt: TGTGCCAGCAGCGCCGGGGTTGGGGTTGGGGAGACCCAGTACTTC

v_call: TRBV7-8
j_call: TRBJ2-5
cdr3_length: 14
d_call: TRBD1
clone_size: -
cdr3_aa: CASSLNQGAKTQYF
cdr3_nt: TGTGCCAGCAGCTTGAACCAGGGGGCAAAGACCCAGTACTTC

v_call: TRBV6-5
j_call: TRBJ1-1
cdr3_length: 13
d_call: TRBD1
clone_size: -
cdr3_aa: CASTKPGGTEAFF
cdr3_nt: TGTGCCAGCACAAAACCAGGGGGCACTGAAGCTTTCTTT

v_call: TRBV2
j_call: TRBJ2-3
cdr3_length: 14
d_call: -
clone_size: -
cdr3_aa: CASSSTRGTDTQYF
cdr3_nt: TGTGCCAGCAGTAGCACCAGGGGAACAGATACGCAGTATTTT

v_call: TRBV7-3
j_call: TRBJ2-2
cdr3_length: 14
d_call: -
clone_size: -
cdr3_aa: CASSFRRGTGELFF
cdr3_nt: TGTGCCAGCAGCTTCCGAAGGGGGACCGGGGAGCTGTTTTTT

v_call: TRBV5-1
j_call: TRBJ1-1
cdr3_length: 14
d_call: TRBD1
clone_size: -
cdr3_aa: CASSSRQGYTEAFF
cdr3_nt: TGCGCCAGCAGCTCCCGACAGGGATACACTGAAGCTTTCTTT

v_call: TRBV7-9
j_call: TRBJ2-5
cdr3_length: 19
d_call: TRBD2
clone_size: -
cdr3_aa: CASTPAGTTGGGSWETQYF
cdr3_nt: TGTGCCAGTACCCCGGCTGGGACAACCGGGGGGGGGTCCTGGGAGACCCAGTACTTC

v_call: TRBV19
j_call: TRBJ2-6
cdr3_length: 16
d_call: -
clone_size: -
cdr3_aa: CASSILGAQGANVLTF
cdr3_nt: TGTGCCAGTAGTATCTTGGGGGCGCAAGGGGCCAACGTCCTGACTTTC

v_call: TRBV21-1
j_call: TRBJ2-1
cdr3_length: 17
d_call: -
clone_size: once
cdr3_aa: CASSNWGLALSYNEQFF
cdr3_nt: TGTGCCAGCAGCAATTGGGGACTAGCGCTATCCTACAATGAGCAGTTCTTC

v_call: TRBV9
j_call: TRBJ1-2
cdr3_length: 15
d_call: TRBD1
clone_size: -
cdr3_aa: CASSVEGGRGFGYTF
cdr3_nt: TGTGCCAGCAGCGTAGAGGGAGGCAGGGGGTTCGGCTACACCTTC

v_call: TRBV4-2
j_call: TRBJ1-1
cdr3_length: 17
d_call: -
clone_size: -
cdr3_aa: CASSQASGPGLNTEAFF
cdr3_nt: TGTGCCAGCAGCCAAGCCTCAGGTCCAGGGCTGAACACTGAAGCTTTCTTT

v_call: TRBV9
j_call: TRBJ2-1
cdr3_length: 15
d_call: TRBD2
clone_size: -
cdr3_aa: CASSQAGQTYNEQFF
cdr3_nt: TGTGCCAGCAGCCAAGCGGGGCAAACCTACAATGAGCAGTTCTTC

v_call: TRBV5-1
j_call: TRBJ1-3
cdr3_length: 14
d_call: -
clone_size: -
cdr3_aa: CASSAQGYENTIYF
cdr3_nt: TGCGCCAGCAGCGCACAGGGATACGAAAACACCATATATTTT

v_call: TRBV5-6
j_call: TRBJ2-7
cdr3_length: 12
d_call: -
clone_size: once
cdr3_aa: CASSLSVYEQYF
cdr3_nt: TGTGCCAGCAGCTTGAGCGTTTACGAGCAGTACTTC

v_call: TRBV5-4
j_call: TRBJ1-1
cdr3_length: 17
d_call: -
clone_size: once
cdr3_aa: CASSLVLWTVSTPEAFF
cdr3_nt: TGTGCCAGCAGCCTCGTTCTCTGGACAGTCTCAACCCCTGAAGCTTTCTTT

v_call: TRBV5-1
j_call: TRBJ2-1
cdr3_length: 15
d_call: -
clone_size: once
cdr3_aa: CASKKGLPAGREQFF
cdr3_nt: TGCGCCAGCAAAAAAGGACTACCAGCGGGTCGTGAGCAGTTCTTC

v_call: TRBV15
j_call: TRBJ1-6
cdr3_length: 14
d_call: -
clone_size: few
cdr3_aa: CATSRGTVNSPLHF
cdr3_nt: TGTGCCACCAGCAGAGGGACAGTAAATTCACCCCTCCACTTT

v_call: TRBV7-3
j_call: TRBJ2-1
cdr3_length: 14
d_call: -
clone_size: -
cdr3_aa: CASSLTGSDNEQFF
cdr3_nt: TGTGCCAGCAGCTTAACTGGCAGCGACAATGAGCAGTTCTTC